These 32 T cell receptor beta chains were sequenced from one sample in a study of CD8 T cells in ankylosing spondylitis (dated by TCRdb to the late 2010s). Study-wide findings and limitations: Blood from ankylosing spondylitis patients appeared to be characterized by a TCR beta motif composed of eight highly homologous amino acid variants.

The library was made by 5' RACE. The listed sequencing device is Illumina HiSeq 2500. TCRdb applied fastp at Q25 and MiXCR to the public reads, then kept only in-frame beta chains. Identical CDR3 proteins give one entry, which carries the most common genes and DNA. The sample includes about 90,000 distinct CDR3 sequences, with 9% observed a single time. The ten largest clones represent 30% of the sample. The antigens these receptors bind are not known. Input material: blood, either unsorted or a sorted T cell fraction (not recorded which). Every receptor here comes from a male donor with ankylosing spondylitis.

This clonotype was observed a handful of times. The chain uses TRBV13 and TRBJ2-1, with 9 bases that match TRBD2. This CDR3 has 18 residues. The V segment lost 3 bases and the J segment 6 bases; nucleotides outside the gene matches: 15. Germline lookup yields CDR1 PRHDT and CDR2 FYEKMQ (reference sequence). The CDR3, as DNA: TGTGCCAGCAGCTTCCCCGAGGGTAGCGGGAGAAGCGGCAATGAGCAGTTCTTC. Translated: CASSFPEGSGRSGNEQFF.

This clonotype has ten or more counts. V usage is TRBV29-1 and J usage is TRBJ2-2, with D tentatively TRBD1 or TRBD2 (6 bases each). V was cut by 7 bases and J by 10 bases, with 25 bases left in between. This CDR3 region has 15 residues. Germline V gene data show CDR1 as SQVTM and CDR2 as ANQGSEA. CDR3 bases: TGCAGCGCTAGGGGGGCAGGCGGTCTTAGTGAGGAGCTGTTTTTT. Encoded protein: CSARGAGGLSEELFF.

The chain employs TRBV6-2 or TRBV6-3 and TRBJ2-5; TRBD1 agrees at 7 bases. The CDR3 sequence is 16 residues long. The germline V gene has CDR1 MNHEY and CDR2 SVGEGT. V was clipped by 5 bases and J by 4 bases; unmatched bases: 13. CDR3 region: CASSPTDDRVGETQYF. The CDR3 bases are TGTGCCAGCAGTCCTACCGATGACAGGGTCGGAGAGACCCAGTACTTC.

This clonotype was seen at least ten times. The chain's CDR3 is CASSLAKGIYNEQFF. The CDR3 coding sequence is TGTGCCAGCAGCTTGGCAAAGGGGATCTACAATGAGCAGTTCTTC. V usage is TRBV7-9 and J usage is TRBJ2-1, with D perhaps matching TRBD1 (5 bases). This CDR3 is built from 15 residues. V lost 3 bases to trimming and J lost 3 bases, with 12 bases between them. Per germline, CDR1 SEHNR and CDR2 FQNEAQ (reference sequence). Together with reference TRBV7-9 and TRBJ2-1, the CDR3 gives the full variable domain: DTGVSQNPRHKITKRGQNVTFRCDPISEHNRLYWYRQTLGQGPEFLTYFQNEAQLEKSRLLSDRFSAERPKGSFSTLEIQRTEQGDSAMYLCASSLAKGIYNEQFFGPGTRLTVL.

V usage is TRBV12-3 or TRBV12-4 and J usage is TRBJ2-7; 7 bases are shared with TRBD1. This CDR3 contains 15 residues. V shed 2 bases, J shed 0 bases, and the junction held 4 bases outside the gene matches. The CDR3 sequence: CASSLLTGNSYEQYF. CDR3 DNA sequence: TGTGCCAGCAGTTTACTGACAGGGAACTCCTACGAGCAGTACTTC.

This clonotype was detected ten times or more. This chain joins TRBV29-1 and TRBJ2-1; 7 bases match TRBD2. Germline-derived CDR1 and CDR2 are SQVTM and ANQGSEA. With 1 base clipped from V and 4 bases from J, the junction kept 10 bases outside the gene matches. The CDR3 has 16 amino acids. CDR3 sequence: CSVEGLASDPYNEQFF. The CDR3 DNA is TGCAGCGTTGAAGGACTAGCTAGCGACCCTTACAATGAGCAGTTCTTC.

The chain recombines TRBV29-1 with TRBJ2-1, with 14 bases identical to TRBD2. The CDR3 sequence is 17 residues long. The V gene end was trimmed by 4 bases and the J gene end by 4 bases; junction bases not matched to a gene: 9. Germline-derived CDR1 and CDR2 are SQVTM and ANQGSEA. CDR3 bases: TGCAGCGTTGGAGGGCGGACTAGCGGGAGGTATTACAATGAGCAGTTCTTC. It encodes CSVGGRTSGRYYNEQFF.

This chain joins TRBV5-1 and TRBJ2-1, with 7 bases that match TRBD2. Germline-derived CDR1 and CDR2 are SGHRS and YFSETQ. Germline trimming cut 3 bases from V and 7 bases from J; bases unmatched to any gene: 10. The CDR3 has 15 residues. The CDR3 loop is CASSSQAGARNEQFF. CDR3 in DNA: TGCGCCAGCAGCTCTCAGGCGGGAGCCCGTAATGAGCAGTTCTTC.

The V and J genes are TRBV11-1 and TRBJ2-7, with TRBD2 matching 8 bases. The CDR3 has 18 amino acids. Unmatched junction bases numbered 17, after V lost 5 bases and J lost 2 bases. The germline V gene has CDR1 SGHAT and CDR2 FQDESV (reference sequence). This chain's CDR3 is CASSPPRVGAGETYEQYF. CDR3 bases: TGTGCCAGCAGCCCCCCTCGTGTGGGAGCGGGAGAGACCTACGAGCAGTACTTC.

This clonotype was observed a handful of times. CDR3 DNA: TGCGCCAGCAGCTTGGAGACGGAGCCCTACGAGCAGTACGTC. Residues: CASSLETEPYEQYV. The rearrangement links TRBV5-1 to TRBJ2-7; no reliable D call. Trimming left V 0 bases short and J 2 bases short, with 9 bases between. Germline lookup yields CDR1 SGHRS and CDR2 YFSETQ. The CDR3 length is 14 residues.

This clonotype was seen a handful of times. Written as DNA, the CDR3 is TGTGCCAGCAGCCGATACCGAGAGAGCTCCTACAATGAGCAGTTCTTC. Amino acid sequence: CASSRYRESSYNEQFF. The chain recombines TRBV7-2 with TRBJ2-1; D is ambiguous. CDR1 and CDR2 from the germline V gene are SGHTA and FQGNSA. Deletions cut 5 bases from V and 0 bases from J, with 14 bases between. This CDR3 spans 16 amino acids.

V and J are TRBV7-8 and TRBJ2-1; 8 nucleotides match TRBD2. The ends lost 2 bases at V and 8 bases at J; junction bases unmatched: 14. The germline gives CDR1 SGHVS, CDR2 FQNEAQ. The CDR3 is 17 amino acids. The CDR3 region has the DNA TGTGCCAGCAGCTTACCCGGTGACAGCGGGAGTTTGGATGAGCAGTTCTTC. This gives the protein CASSLPGDSGSLDEQFF.

This clonotype was counted at least ten times. CDR3 in amino acids: CASSQDPLAGAYNEQFF. CDR3 nucleotide sequence: TGTGCCAGCAGCCAAGATCCCCTAGCGGGAGCATACAATGAGCAGTTCTTC. The chain recombines TRBV3-1 with TRBJ2-1; TRBD2 aligns across 10 bases. Germline V CDR1 and CDR2: LGHDT, YNNKEL (reference sequence). CDR3 size: 17 residues. V lost 0 bases and J lost 4; bases outside the gene matches: 6.

Many counts were recorded for this clonotype. The chain employs TRBV7-2 and TRBJ1-1; D unclear. This CDR3 contains 12 residues. The V gene lost 1 base and the J gene lost 8 bases, with 8 bases spanning the gap. CDR1 is SGHTA, CDR2 FQGNSA, per germline. The CDR3 DNA follows: TGTGCCAGCAGCTTAGTTGCGCCGGAAGCTTTCTTT. The encoded protein is CASSLVAPEAFF.

The sample holds many counts of this clonotype. The gene calls are TRBV20-1 and TRBJ2-1; 12 nucleotides match TRBD2. This CDR3 contains 16 residues. J lost 0 bases, V lost 4 bases, and 4 bases had no gene match. Germline V gene data show CDR1 as DFQATT and CDR2 as SNEGSKA (reference sequence). As DNA, the CDR3 is TGCAGTGCTACTAGCGGGAGGGACTCCTCCTACAATGAGCAGTTCTTC. Amino acid sequence: CSATSGRDSSYNEQFF.

This clonotype was seen more than once but under ten times. The V call is TRBV27, the J call TRBJ1-1; D gene ambiguous. The CDR3 loop spans 14 amino acids. Trimming took 8 bases from V and 6 from J, leaving 19 bases between them. Germline-derived CDR1 and CDR2 are MNHEY and SMNVEV (reference sequence). The CDR3 protein is CASFWLGSPPEAFF. In nucleotides, the CDR3 is TGTGCCAGCTTTTGGTTGGGTTCCCCCCCTGAAGCTTTCTTT.

The V call is TRBV11-2, the J call TRBJ2-2; D is possibly TRBD1 or TRBD2 (5 bases each). The CDR3 contains 16 residues. Germline values: CDR1 SGHAT, CDR2 FQNNGV. Trimming took off 3 bases at V and 0 bases at J, with 11 bases between the two ends. The CDR3 region is CASSFIGASNTGELFF. Written as DNA, the CDR3 is TGTGCCAGCAGCTTTATCGGGGCCTCGAACACCGGGGAGCTGTTTTTT.

The J gene is TRBJ1-5, the V gene TRBV2; 9 bases map to TRBD1. V was pared by 4 bases and J by 0 bases, with 4 bases of the junction left unmatched. Looked up from germline, CDR1 is SNHLY and CDR2 is FYNNEI. The CDR3 has 16 amino acids. The CDR3 spells CASSGTGAYSNQPQHF. In DNA, the CDR3 is TGTGCCAGCAGTGGGACAGGGGCATATAGCAATCAGCCCCAGCATTTT.

The J gene is TRBJ1-1, the V gene TRBV23-1; no clear D gene. TRBV23-1 is an open reading frame, and its role is uncertain. The germline V and J ends were trimmed by 0 bases and 4 bases, with 9 bases remaining between them. This CDR3 spans 14 amino acids. CDR3 sequence: CASSQSEKRTEAFF. CDR3 in DNA: TGCGCCAGCAGTCAATCGGAGAAGCGCACTGAAGCTTTCTTT.

In its sample, this clonotype was seen a few times. J is TRBJ1-1 and V is TRBV14, with D possibly matching TRBD1 (5 bases). The CDR3 runs to 14 residues. Germline lookup yields CDR1 SGHDN and CDR2 FVKESK. V gave up 1 base and J gave up 6 bases, with 12 bases separating them. The CDR3 reads CASSQVERGSEAFF. The DNA of the CDR3 is TGTGCCAGCAGCCAAGTTGAAAGGGGTTCTGAAGCTTTCTTT.

By share, this clonotype ranks as medium-sized. The V call is TRBV10-2, the J call TRBJ1-2; tentatively, D is TRBD1 (5 bases). Germline CDR1 WSHSY, CDR2 SAAADI. The CDR3 consists of 14 residues. Trimming stripped 5 bases from V and 2 bases from J, with 12 bases between. CDR3 in amino acids: CASSPLGRNYGYTF. The CDR3 bases are TGCGCCAGCAGTCCCCTGGGACGGAACTATGGCTACACCTTC.

This clonotype was counted ten times or more. The CDR3 DNA is TGTGCCAGCAGTTTCAGGGCACACTCCTACAATGAGCAGTTCTTC. Translation gives CASSFRAHSYNEQFF. The chain links TRBV12-3 or TRBV12-4 to TRBJ2-1, with D possibly being TRBD1 (5 bases). The V gene lost 3 bases and the J gene lost 0 bases, with 9 bases spanning the gap. The CDR3 is 15 amino acids.

The genes are TRBV11-2 and TRBJ1-1; TRBD1 matches at 7 bases. V was pared by 1 base and J by 5 bases, with 10 bases of the junction left unmatched. The CDR3 consists of 16 residues. Germline V lookup: CDR1 SGHAT, CDR2 FQNNGV. The CDR3 nucleotides read TGTGCCAGCAGCTTAGTTTTCAGGGGGAGGTGGACTGAAGCTTTCTTT. It yields the protein CASSLVFRGRWTEAFF. The full variable domain, with the rest looked up from reference TRBV11-2 and TRBJ1-1, is EAGVAQSPRYKIIEKRQSVAFWCNPISGHATLYWYQQILGQGPKLLIQFQNNGVVDDSQLPKDRFSAERLKGVDSTLKIQPAKLEDSAVYLCASSLVFRGRWTEAFFGQGTRLTVV.

Many counts were recorded for this clonotype. V usage is TRBV3-1 and J usage is TRBJ1-1, with D unclear. The CDR3 is made up of 18 amino acids. Trimming took 0 bases from V and 0 from J, leaving 17 bases between them. From germline, CDR1 is LGHDT and CDR2 YNNKEL (reference sequence). The DNA for the CDR3 is TGTGCCAGCAGCCAAGAAAACAGCCTCGAACACATGAACACTGAAGCTTTCTTT. Translated: CASSQENSLEHMNTEAFF.

The chain recombines TRBV27 with TRBJ2-1; 10 nucleotides match TRBD2. J gave up 3 bases and V 6 bases, and 17 bases lay outside the gene matches. Per germline, CDR1 MNHEY and CDR2 SMNVEV (reference sequence). This CDR3 spans 19 amino acids. In DNA form, the CDR3 reads TGTGCCAGCAGCCGAAGTGGGGGGTGGACTAGCGGACTCTACAATGAGCAGTTCTTC. This codes for CASSRSGGWTSGLYNEQFF.

This clonotype was detected many times. This chain connects TRBV27 to TRBJ2-1; D gene unclear. The CDR3 spans 13 residues. Germline V gene data show CDR1 as MNHEY and CDR2 as SMNVEV (reference sequence). V shed 6 bases and J shed 3 bases, with 9 bases lying between them. The CDR3 sequence: CASRTGHYNEQFF. The CDR3 bases are TGTGCCAGCAGAACCGGGCACTACAATGAGCAGTTCTTC.

The J gene is TRBJ2-7, the V gene TRBV10-1; no clear D gene. The germline gives CDR1 WNHNN, CDR2 SYGVQD (reference sequence). The CDR3 covers 11 residues. The germline V and J ends were trimmed by 3 bases and 5 bases, with 5 bases remaining between them. As DNA, the CDR3 is TGCGCCAGCAGTGATTCGAACGAGCAGTACTTC. It yields the protein CASSDSNEQYF.

The CDR3 nucleotides read TGTGCCAGCAGCTTAGGGGTAGGGGTGGAGACCCAGTACTTC. Amino acids: CASSLGVGVETQYF. This rearrangement joins TRBV11-2 to TRBJ2-5, with D possibly TRBD1 on 5 matching bases. Germline-derived CDR1 and CDR2 are SGHAT and FQNNGV. CDR3 length: 14 residues. The V end lost 1 base, the J end lost 5 bases, and 11 bases lay between the germline ends.

This chain connects TRBV27 to TRBJ2-1; TRBD2 might be the D (5 bases). CDR1 is MNHEY and CDR2 is SMNVEV in the germline V gene (reference sequence). The CDR3 length is 15 residues. Trimming cost V 2 bases and J 4 bases, with 12 bases left between them. This CDR3 reads CASSLRRADYNEQFF. The CDR3 region has the DNA TGTGCCAGCAGTTTACGGCGGGCAGATTACAATGAGCAGTTCTTC.

This rearrangement joins TRBV5-1 to TRBJ1-2; 7 bases match TRBD1. The CDR3 is made up of 17 amino acids. V dropped 3 bases and J dropped 4; count of bases not matched to a gene: 15. Germline CDR1 reads SGHRS; CDR2 reads YFSETQ. CDR3 in DNA: TGCGCCAGCAGCTCGTCTGCAGGGGGACATATAGTCTATGGCTACACCTTC. Protein: CASSSSAGGHIVYGYTF.

V is TRBV11-2 and J is TRBJ1-5; D is uncertain. V was cut by 1 base and J by 3 bases, with 10 bases left in between. This CDR3 contains 15 residues. Germline CDR1 SGHAT, CDR2 FQNNGV. The DNA of the CDR3 is TGTGCCAGCAGCTTAGCGGGGATGGACAATCAGCCCCAGCATTTT. As protein: CASSLAGMDNQPQHF.

Ten or more counts support this clonotype. The gene calls are TRBV12-3 or TRBV12-4 and TRBJ1-5; D may be TRBD1 (6 bases). Trimming removed 5 bases at V and 0 bases at J, with 11 bases between. This CDR3 is built from 15 residues. DNA of the CDR3: TGTGCCAGCAGTACCTGGACAGATAGCAATCAGCCCCAGCATTTT. Protein sequence: CASSTWTDSNQPQHF.